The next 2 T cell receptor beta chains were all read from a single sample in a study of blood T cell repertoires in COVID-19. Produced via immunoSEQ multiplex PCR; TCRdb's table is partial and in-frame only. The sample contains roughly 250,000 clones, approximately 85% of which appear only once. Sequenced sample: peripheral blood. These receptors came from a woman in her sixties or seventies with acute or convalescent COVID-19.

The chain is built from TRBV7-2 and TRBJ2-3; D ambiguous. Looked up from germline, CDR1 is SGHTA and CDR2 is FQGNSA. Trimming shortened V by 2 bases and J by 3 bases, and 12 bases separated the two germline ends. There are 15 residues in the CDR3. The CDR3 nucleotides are TGTGCCAGCAGCTTAACACATTTCATGACAGATACGCAGTATTTT. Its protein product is CASSLTHFMTDTQYF.

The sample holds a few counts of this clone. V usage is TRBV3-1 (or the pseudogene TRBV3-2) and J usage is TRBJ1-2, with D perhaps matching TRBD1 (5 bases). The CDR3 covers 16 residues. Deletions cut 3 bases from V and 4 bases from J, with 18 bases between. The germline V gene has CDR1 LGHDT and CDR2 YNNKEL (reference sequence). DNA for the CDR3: TGTGCCAGCAGCCATTCTTCGGCAGGGTTGGGCTATGGCTACACCTTC. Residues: CASSHSSAGLGYGYTF.